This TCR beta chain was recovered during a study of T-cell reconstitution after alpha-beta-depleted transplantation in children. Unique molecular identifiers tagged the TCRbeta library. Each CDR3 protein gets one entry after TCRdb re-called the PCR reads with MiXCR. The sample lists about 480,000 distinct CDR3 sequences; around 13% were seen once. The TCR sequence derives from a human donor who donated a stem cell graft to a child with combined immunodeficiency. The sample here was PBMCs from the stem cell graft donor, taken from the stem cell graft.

The DNA for the CDR3 is TGTGCCAGCAGCTTAACAGCGGGGGGCAGCTCCTACAATGAGCAGTTCTTC. Its protein is CASSLTAGGSSYNEQFF. J is TRBJ2-1 and V is TRBV7-3, with 9 nucleotides matching TRBD2. J gave up 0 bases and V 0 bases, and 3 bases lay outside the gene matches. The CDR3 is made up of 17 amino acids. In germline, CDR1 is SGHTA, CDR2 FQGTGA.